A selection of T cell receptor beta chains follows, all from one sample in a study of shared clonotypes between healthy human individuals. Sequencing used immunoSEQ multiplex PCR; TCRdb keeps in-frame clones, though not all of them. The sample gives under 2,500,000 clones, nearly 97% of which show up once; around 0.13% is in the top ten. The sequencing sample was made of naive CD4+ T cells sorted from blood. The origin of the receptors is a man younger than 35 in good health. The CDR3 runs from the conserved cysteine through the conserved F or W. D genes are given only for firm matches. Part of the rows lack a size; the others show once, few, many or a class for expanded clones.

D gene: TRBD1; V gene: TRBV7-2; clone size: .; J gene: TRBJ2-7; CDR3 DNA: TGTGCCAGCAGCCCCCGACAGGGAGCCGAGCAGTACTTC; CDR3 protein: CASSPRQGAEQYF
D gene: .; V gene: TRBV27; clone size: .; J gene: TRBJ1-2; CDR3 DNA: TGTGCCAGCAGTCCCCGAGCCCGACCCGTCGATGGCTACACCTTC; CDR3 protein: CASSPRARPVDGYTF
D gene: TRBD1; V gene: TRBV6-4; clone size: .; J gene: TRBJ2-1; CDR3 DNA: TGTGCCAGCAGTGAACAGGGGTCCAGCTCCTACAATGAGCAGTTCTTC; CDR3 protein: CASSEQGSSSYNEQFF
D gene: TRBD2; V gene: TRBV10-1; clone size: once; J gene: TRBJ2-1; CDR3 DNA: TGCGCCAGCAGTCCTCTAGCGGGGGCCTACAATGAGCAGTTCTTC; CDR3 protein: CASSPLAGAYNEQFF
D gene: .; V gene: TRBV28; clone size: .; J gene: TRBJ2-7; CDR3 DNA: TGTGCCAGCAGCGAAAGGCGCTACGAGCAGTACTTC; CDR3 protein: CASSERRYEQYF
D gene: .; V gene: TRBV6-5; clone size: .; J gene: TRBJ2-1; CDR3 DNA: TGTGCCAGCAGTTACTCGGGAGCCAATGAGCAGTTCTTC; CDR3 protein: CASSYSGANEQFF
D gene: TRBD1; V gene: TRBV5-4; clone size: .; J gene: TRBJ2-3; CDR3 DNA: TGTGCCAGCAGCTTGGAGGACAGGGATCATACGCAGTATTTT; CDR3 protein: CASSLEDRDHTQYF
D gene: .; V gene: TRBV5-1; clone size: .; J gene: TRBJ1-5; CDR3 DNA: TGCGCCAGCAGCTTGGATTCGCCCAATCAGCCCCAGCATTTT; CDR3 protein: CASSLDSPNQPQHF
D gene: .; V gene: TRBV18; clone size: .; J gene: TRBJ1-4; CDR3 DNA: TGTGCCAGCTCACCACTGGGGTTTCTCAATGAAAAACTGTTTTTT; CDR3 protein: CASSPLGFLNEKLFF
D gene: TRBD1; V gene: TRBV7-2; clone size: .; J gene: TRBJ2-3; CDR3 DNA: TGTGCCAGCAGCTCCGGACAGGTCACAGATACGCAGTATTTT; CDR3 protein: CASSSGQVTDTQYF
D gene: TRBD2; V gene: TRBV7-2; clone size: .; J gene: TRBJ2-1; CDR3 DNA: TGTGCCAGCAGCCCCACTAGCGGGGGTTTCAGCTCCTACAATGAGCAGTTCTTC; CDR3 protein: CASSPTSGGFSSYNEQFF
D gene: .; V gene: TRBV19; clone size: .; J gene: TRBJ1-2; CDR3 DNA: TGTGCCAGTAGTACCGTCGCCACAGCTAACTATGGCTACACCTTC; CDR3 protein: CASSTVATANYGYTF
D gene: .; V gene: TRBV5-6; clone size: .; J gene: TRBJ2-5; CDR3 DNA: TGTGCCAGCAGCTCTTGGAGGGGGGCCGGGGAGACCCAGTACTTC; CDR3 protein: CASSSWRGAGETQYF
D gene: .; V gene: TRBV6-5; clone size: .; J gene: TRBJ1-1; CDR3 DNA: TGTGCCAGCAGTAAATTTGATGAGGGTAGGTCTGAAGCTTTCTTT; CDR3 protein: CASSKFDEGRSEAFF
D gene: .; V gene: TRBV6-1; clone size: .; J gene: TRBJ2-7; CDR3 DNA: TGTGCCAGCAGTGACAGGGCTGGGTACGAGCAGTACTTC; CDR3 protein: CASSDRAGYEQYF
D gene: .; V gene: TRBV30; clone size: .; J gene: TRBJ2-1; CDR3 DNA: TGTGCCTGGAGTGGACTCCGGGCTTCGAGCAATGAGCAGTTCTTC; CDR3 protein: CAWSGLRASSNEQFF